This T cell receptor (beta chain) was sequenced in a study of technical replicates of blood from four donors. The assay was immunoSEQ multiplex PCR, and TCRdb's table has in-frame clones only and misses some. Of around 90,000 clones listed, over 90% are singletons. The V and J ends lost 4 bases and 5 bases, in that order; junction bases with no gene match: 4. The CDR3 has 13 amino acids. Per the germline V gene, CDR1 is SGHDT and CDR2 is YYEEEE. This chain uses TRBV5-6 with TRBJ1-2; 8 positions match TRBD1. Sequencing was done on a sample of T cells isolated from PBMCs. This TCR was sampled from a human donor in good health. The CDR3 protein is CASSPGQVYGYTF. CDR3 in DNA: TGTGCCAGCAGCCCGGGACAGGTTTATGGCTACACCTTC.